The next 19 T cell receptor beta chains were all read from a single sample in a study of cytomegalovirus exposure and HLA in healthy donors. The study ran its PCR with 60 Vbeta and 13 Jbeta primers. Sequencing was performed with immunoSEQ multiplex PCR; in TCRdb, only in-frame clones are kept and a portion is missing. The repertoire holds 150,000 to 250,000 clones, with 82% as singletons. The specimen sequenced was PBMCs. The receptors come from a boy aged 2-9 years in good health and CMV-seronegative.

The CDR3 DNA is TGTGCCAGCACCTTCTCCCTCCCGGCTGAAGCTTTCTTT. This codes for CASTFSLPAEAFF. The chain employs TRBV11-2 and TRBJ1-1, with D unclear. Looked up from germline, CDR1 is SGHAT and CDR2 is FQNNGV. The CDR3 spans 13 residues. Trimming took off 7 bases at V and 6 bases at J, with 15 bases between the two ends.

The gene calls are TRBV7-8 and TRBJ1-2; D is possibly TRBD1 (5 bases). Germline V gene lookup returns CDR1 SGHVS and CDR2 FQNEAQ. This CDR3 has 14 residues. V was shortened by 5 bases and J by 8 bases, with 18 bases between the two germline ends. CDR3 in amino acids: CASSQVAGFEGYTF. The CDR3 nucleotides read TGTGCCAGCAGCCAGGTGGCAGGGTTTGAGGGCTACACCTTC.

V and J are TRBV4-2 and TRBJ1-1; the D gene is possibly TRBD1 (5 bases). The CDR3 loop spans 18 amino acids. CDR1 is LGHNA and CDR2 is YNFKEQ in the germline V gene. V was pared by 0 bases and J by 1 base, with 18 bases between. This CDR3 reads CASSQERQGPYSNTEAFF. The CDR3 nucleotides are TGTGCCAGCAGCCAAGAACGCCAGGGTCCCTATTCGAACACTGAAGCTTTCTTT.

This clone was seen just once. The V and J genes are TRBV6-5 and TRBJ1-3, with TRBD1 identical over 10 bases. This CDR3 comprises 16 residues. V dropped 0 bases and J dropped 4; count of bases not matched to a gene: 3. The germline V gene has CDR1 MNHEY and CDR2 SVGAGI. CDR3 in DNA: TGTGCCAGCAGTTACTCCGGGACAGGGGTGGGAAACACCATATATTTT. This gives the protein CASSYSGTGVGNTIYF.

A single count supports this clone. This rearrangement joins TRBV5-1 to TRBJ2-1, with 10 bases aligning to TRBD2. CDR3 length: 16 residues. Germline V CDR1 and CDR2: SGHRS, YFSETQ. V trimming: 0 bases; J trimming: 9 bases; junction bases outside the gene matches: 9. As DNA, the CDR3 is TGCGCCAGCAGCTTGGTTTTAGCGGGGGGTAATCGTGAGCAGTTCTTC. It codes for CASSLVLAGGNREQFF.

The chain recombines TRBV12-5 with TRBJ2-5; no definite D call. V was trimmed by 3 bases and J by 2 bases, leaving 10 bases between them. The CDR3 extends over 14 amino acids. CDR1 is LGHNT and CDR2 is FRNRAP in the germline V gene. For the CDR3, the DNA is TGTGCTAGTGGTTTCGCGGCGGCGCAAGAGACCCAGTACTTC. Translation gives CASGFAAAQETQYF.

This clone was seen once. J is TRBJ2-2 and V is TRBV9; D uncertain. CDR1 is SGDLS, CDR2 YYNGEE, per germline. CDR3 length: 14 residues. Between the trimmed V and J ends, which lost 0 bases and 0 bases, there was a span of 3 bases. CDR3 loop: CASSVVANTGELFF. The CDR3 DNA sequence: TGTGCCAGCAGCGTAGTAGCGAACACCGGGGAGCTGTTTTTT.

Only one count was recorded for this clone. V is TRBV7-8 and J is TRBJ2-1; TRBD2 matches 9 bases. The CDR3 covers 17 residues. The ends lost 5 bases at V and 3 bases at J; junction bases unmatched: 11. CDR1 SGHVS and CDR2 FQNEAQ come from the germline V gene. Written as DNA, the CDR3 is TGTGCCAGCAGCCGCCGTGCCGTAGCGGGGGTCTACAATGAGCAGTTCTTC. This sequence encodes CASSRRAVAGVYNEQFF.

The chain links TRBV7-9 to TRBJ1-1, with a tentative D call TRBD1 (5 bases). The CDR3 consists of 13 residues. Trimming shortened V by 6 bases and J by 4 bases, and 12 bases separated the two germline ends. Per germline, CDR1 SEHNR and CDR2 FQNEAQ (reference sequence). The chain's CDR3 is CASRWTGVTEAFF. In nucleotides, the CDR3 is TGTGCCAGCAGGTGGACGGGGGTCACTGAAGCTTTCTTT.

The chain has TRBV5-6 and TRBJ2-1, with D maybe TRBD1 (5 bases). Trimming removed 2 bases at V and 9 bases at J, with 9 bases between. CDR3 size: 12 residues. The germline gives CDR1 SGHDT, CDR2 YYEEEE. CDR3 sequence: CASSLGTGEQFF. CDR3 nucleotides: TGTGCCAGCAGCTTAGGTACAGGTGAGCAGTTCTTC.

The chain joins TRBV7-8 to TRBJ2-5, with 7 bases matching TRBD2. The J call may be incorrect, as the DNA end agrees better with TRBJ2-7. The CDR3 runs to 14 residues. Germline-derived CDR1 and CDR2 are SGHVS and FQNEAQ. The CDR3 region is CASNGGGGGYEQYF. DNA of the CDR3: TGTGCCAGCAATGGGGGGGGTGGAGGCTACGAGCAGTACTTC.

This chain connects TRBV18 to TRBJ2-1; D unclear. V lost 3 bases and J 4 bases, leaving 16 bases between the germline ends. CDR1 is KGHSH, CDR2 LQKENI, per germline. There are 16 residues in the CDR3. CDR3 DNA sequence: TGTGCCAGCTCACCCGCAAGCGTCTTGACTTACAATGAGCAGTTCTTC. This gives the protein CASSPASVLTYNEQFF.

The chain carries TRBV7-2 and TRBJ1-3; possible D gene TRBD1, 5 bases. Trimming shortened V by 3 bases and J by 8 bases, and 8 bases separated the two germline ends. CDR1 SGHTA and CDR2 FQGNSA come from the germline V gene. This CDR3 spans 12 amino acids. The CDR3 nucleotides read TGTGCCAGCAGCTTTGGAGGGGACACCATATATTTT. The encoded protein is CASSFGGDTIYF. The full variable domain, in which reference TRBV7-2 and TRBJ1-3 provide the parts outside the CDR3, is GAGVSQSPSNKVTEKGKDVELRCDPISGHTALYWYRQSLGQGLEFLIYFQGNSAPDKSGLPSDRFSAERTGGSVSTLTIQRTQQEDSAVYLCASSFGGDTIYFGEGSWLTVV.

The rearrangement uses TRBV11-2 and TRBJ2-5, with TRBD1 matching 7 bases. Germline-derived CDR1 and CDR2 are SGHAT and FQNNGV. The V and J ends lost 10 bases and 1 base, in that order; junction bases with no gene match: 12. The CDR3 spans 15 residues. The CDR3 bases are TGTGCCACCCTGACAGACCGGGACAGCCAAGAGACCCAGTACTTC. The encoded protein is CATLTDRDSQETQYF.

CDR3 loop: CASSEGPSGGPGELFF. The DNA for the CDR3 is TGTGCCAGCAGTGAAGGACCTAGCGGGGGGCCCGGGGAGCTGTTTTTT. The genes are TRBV2 and TRBJ2-2; the match to TRBD2 covers 11 bases. Germline assignment: CDR1 SNHLY and CDR2 FYNNEI. V lost 1 base to trimming and J lost 6 bases; unmatched junction nucleotides: 4. The length of the CDR3 is 16 residues.

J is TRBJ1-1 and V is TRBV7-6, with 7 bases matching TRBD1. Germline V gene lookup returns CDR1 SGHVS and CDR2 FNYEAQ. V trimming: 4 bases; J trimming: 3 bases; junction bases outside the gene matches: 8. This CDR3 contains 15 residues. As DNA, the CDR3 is TGTGCCAGCAGCTCCCGAGACAGGGCAGACACTGAAGCTTTCTTT. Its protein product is CASSSRDRADTEAFF.

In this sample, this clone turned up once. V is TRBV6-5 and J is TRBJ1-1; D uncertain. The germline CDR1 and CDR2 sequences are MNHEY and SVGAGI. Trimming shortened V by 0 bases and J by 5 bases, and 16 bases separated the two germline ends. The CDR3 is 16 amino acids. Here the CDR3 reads CASSYSIGRVKTEAFF. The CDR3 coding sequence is TGTGCCAGCAGTTACTCGATAGGGCGGGTAAAGACTGAAGCTTTCTTT.

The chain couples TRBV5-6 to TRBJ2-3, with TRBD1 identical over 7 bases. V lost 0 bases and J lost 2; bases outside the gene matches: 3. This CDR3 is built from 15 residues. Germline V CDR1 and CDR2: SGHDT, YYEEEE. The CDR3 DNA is TGTGCCAGCAGCTTGGGGGACAGACTCACAGATACGCAGTATTTT. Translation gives CASSLGDRLTDTQYF.

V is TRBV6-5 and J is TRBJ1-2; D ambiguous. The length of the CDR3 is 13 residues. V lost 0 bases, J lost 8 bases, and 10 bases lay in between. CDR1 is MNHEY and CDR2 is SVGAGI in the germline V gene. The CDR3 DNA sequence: TGTGCCAGCAGTTACTCGAGGAATGGCGGCTACACCTTC. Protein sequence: CASSYSRNGGYTF.